This is a list of T cell receptor beta chains from one sample in a study of T-cell reconstitution after alpha-beta-depleted transplantation in children. Each CDR3 protein is one row after TCRdb ran MiXCR on the PCR reads. This table holds around 400,000 distinct CDR3 sequences, approximately 20% found once. The input for sequencing was PBMCs from the stem cell graft donor, taken from the stem cell graft. All receptors come from a human donor who donated a stem cell graft to a child with acute myeloid leukemia. Both conserved end residues are part of each CDR3. Each record gives: J gene, D gene, clone size, V gene, CDR3 protein, CDR3 DNA. D genes are given only for firm matches. Some rows have no size entry. The others give once, few or many, or a class for an expanded clone.

j_call: TRBJ2-5
d_call: TRBD2
clone_size: few
v_call: TRBV20-1
cdr3_aa: CSARNPLTSGIQETQYF
cdr3_nt: TGCAGTGCTAGAAACCCCCTAACTAGCGGGATCCAAGAGACCCAGTACTTC

j_call: TRBJ2-7
d_call: TRBD1
clone_size: -
v_call: TRBV11-2
cdr3_aa: CASSLELSLGQGPYEQYF
cdr3_nt: TGTGCCAGCAGCTTAGAATTAAGCTTGGGACAGGGACCCTACGAGCAGTACTTC

j_call: TRBJ2-1
d_call: -
clone_size: few
v_call: TRBV10-2
cdr3_aa: CASQNDGHNEQFF
cdr3_nt: TGCGCCAGCCAGAATGACGGACACAATGAGCAGTTCTTC

j_call: TRBJ2-3
d_call: TRBD2
clone_size: many
v_call: TRBV20-1
cdr3_aa: CSATETSGRTDTQYF
cdr3_nt: TGCAGTGCTACGGAGACTAGCGGGAGGACAGATACGCAGTATTTT

j_call: TRBJ2-7
d_call: -
clone_size: -
v_call: TRBV12-3/TRBV12-4
cdr3_aa: CASSHGTSKLNPYEQYF
cdr3_nt: TGTGCCAGCAGCCACGGGACAAGCAAGCTAAATCCCTACGAGCAGTACTTC

j_call: TRBJ1-2
d_call: -
clone_size: many
v_call: TRBV29-1
cdr3_aa: CSGLRASADGYTF
cdr3_nt: TGCAGCGGGCTCCGGGCCTCGGCCGATGGCTACACCTTC

j_call: TRBJ2-7
d_call: -
clone_size: many
v_call: TRBV20-1
cdr3_aa: CSAKARDSEISEQYF
cdr3_nt: TGCAGTGCCAAAGCTCGGGACTCTGAGATATCCGAGCAGTACTTC

j_call: TRBJ2-5
d_call: -
clone_size: -
v_call: TRBV12-3/TRBV12-4
cdr3_aa: CASSLFRPQAQYF
cdr3_nt: TGTGCCAGCAGTTTATTTAGACCTCAGGCCCAGTACTTC

j_call: TRBJ2-1
d_call: -
clone_size: many
v_call: TRBV10-2
cdr3_aa: CASRLSPSYNEQFF
cdr3_nt: TGCGCCAGCCGACTAAGCCCCTCCTACAATGAGCAGTTCTTC

j_call: TRBJ2-5
d_call: -
clone_size: few
v_call: TRBV7-2
cdr3_aa: CASSSLRQEAQYF
cdr3_nt: TGTGCCAGCAGCTCCCTCCGTCAGGAGGCCCAGTACTTC

j_call: TRBJ2-5
d_call: -
clone_size: few
v_call: TRBV12-3/TRBV12-4
cdr3_aa: CASSYRGLQETQYF
cdr3_nt: TGTGCCAGCAGCTACAGGGGACTGCAAGAGACCCAGTACTTC

j_call: TRBJ2-7
d_call: -
clone_size: few
v_call: TRBV30
cdr3_aa: CAWRTSGVSYEQYF
cdr3_nt: TGTGCCTGGAGGACCTCCGGGGTCTCCTACGAGCAGTACTTC

j_call: TRBJ2-7
d_call: TRBD2
clone_size: -
v_call: TRBV15
cdr3_aa: CATSRDLTSGLSSYEQYF
cdr3_nt: TGTGCCACCAGCAGAGATCTGACTAGCGGTTTGAGCTCCTACGAGCAGTACTTC

j_call: TRBJ1-2
d_call: -
clone_size: -
v_call: TRBV12-3/TRBV12-4
cdr3_aa: CASSWGVGYTF
cdr3_nt: TGTGCCAGCAGCTGGGGGGTCGGCTACACCTTT